Each of the 29 T cell receptor beta chains below was sequenced from the same sample in a study of T cells in Graves' hyperthyroidism and ophthalmopathy. Authors of the study amplified TCR beta CDR3 regions from RNA transcripts. HTBI primers were the set used in a first-round RT-PCR of the TCR CDR3. Via MiXCR, TCRdb re-called the multiplex PCR reads, giving one row per CDR3 protein. The table includes around 690,000 distinct CDR3 sequences, around 16% detected once. Sequenced sample: blood. The receptors derive from a middle-aged man with Graves' hyperthyroidism.

This clonotype has a handful of counts. The rearrangement uses TRBV20-1 and TRBJ2-5; no clear D gene. Germline V lookup: CDR1 DFQATT, CDR2 SNEGSKA (reference sequence). The CDR3 is 13 residues long. Trimming took off 0 bases at V and 1 base at J, with 6 bases between the two ends. CDR3 bases: TGCAGTGCTAGAGATATGTTCCAAGAGACCCAGTACTTC. Amino acids: CSARDMFQETQYF.

This clonotype was observed at least ten times. The V call is TRBV12-3 or TRBV12-4, the J call TRBJ2-1, with 11 bases lining up with TRBD2. There are 15 residues in the CDR3. Trimming at V came to 6 bases and at J to 5 bases, leaving 6 bases not matched to a gene. The CDR3 nucleotides read TGTGCCAGCAGCTATACTAGCGGGAGTAACAATGAGCAGTTCTTC. Protein sequence: CASSYTSGSNNEQFF.

As concerns this clonotype: This clone may be a read error of a much larger clone one base away. As the CDR3 is not closed by the conserved phenylalanine or tryptophan, this likely results from a read error. J is TRBJ2-7 and V is TRBV6-2 or TRBV6-3, with D possibly matching TRBD2 (6 bases). CDR3 length: 16 amino acids. V dropped 3 bases and J dropped 2 bases, with 17 bases sitting between them. Germline lookup yields CDR1 MNHEY and CDR2 SVGEGT. The CDR3 loop is CASSYGVGDSTYEQYL. CDR3 DNA: TGTGCCAGCAGTTATGGAGTCGGGGACTCAACCTACGAGCAGTACCTC.

This clonotype turned up a few times. The rearrangement links TRBV19 to TRBJ2-7; possibly TRBD1 for D (6 bases). Germline CDR1 reads LNHDA; CDR2 reads SQIVND (reference sequence). V was clipped by 1 base and J by 7 bases, with 11 bases between them. The CDR3 length is 13 residues. Here the CDR3 DNA reads TGTGCCAGTAGTATAGCGGTAACAGGGGAGCAGTACTTC. It codes for CASSIAVTGEQYF.

In its sample, this clonotype was seen a few times. A much larger clone lies one base from this, so it may be a read error. The CDR3, as DNA: TGTGCCAGCAGTCGCCAGGTTGAAGGCCCCCTCGAGCAGTACTTC. It codes for CASSRQVEGPLEQYF. The chain combines TRBV6-1 with TRBJ2-7, with D uncertain. Deletions cut 5 bases from V and 6 bases from J, with 20 bases between. This CDR3 contains 15 residues. The germline V gene encodes CDR1 MNHNS and CDR2 SASEGT.

Only a few counts were recorded for this clonotype. V usage is TRBV6-2 or TRBV6-3 and J usage is TRBJ2-3; TRBD2 agrees at 10 bases. The CDR3 contains 15 residues. Germline CDR1 is MNHEY and CDR2 is SVGEGT. V lost 6 bases, J lost 0 bases, and 3 bases stayed unmatched. In nucleotides, the CDR3 is TGTGCCAGCAGGCCAGCGGGAGGGAGCACAGATACGCAGTATTTT. Its protein product is CASRPAGGSTDTQYF.

This clonotype appeared many times. The chain joins TRBV19 to TRBJ2-1, with a weak D call TRBD1 (7 bases). V was trimmed by 6 bases and J by 7 bases, leaving 19 bases between them. CDR1 and CDR2 from the germline V gene are LNHDA and SQIVND (reference sequence). The CDR3 runs to 15 residues. CDR3 amino acids: CASSSEGRGTNEQFF. The CDR3 coding sequence is TGTGCCAGTAGCTCAGAGGGCAGGGGGACTAATGAGCAGTTCTTC.

The genes are TRBV4-1 and TRBJ2-2, with 8 bases lining up with TRBD2. This CDR3 comprises 18 residues. Germline V gene lookup returns CDR1 MGHRA and CDR2 YSYEKL. With V trimmed by 1 base and J by 0 bases, 7 bases remained unmatched. The CDR3 DNA reads TGCGCCAGCAGCCAAGTGGTAGCGGGAATTGCGAACACCGGGGAGCTGTTTTTT. Protein sequence: CASSQVVAGIANTGELFF.

This clonotype was seen many times. This sequence joins TRBV24-1 and TRBJ2-5, with 11 bases matching TRBD2. The V and J ends lost 3 bases and 4 bases, in that order; junction bases with no gene match: 3. CDR3 length equals 15 residues. The germline CDR1 and CDR2 sequences are KGHDR and SFDVKD. Here the CDR3 reads CATSDPTSGRETQYF. In nucleotides, the CDR3 is TGTGCCACCAGTGATCCCACTAGCGGGAGAGAGACCCAGTACTTC.

J is TRBJ2-6 and V is TRBV6-2 or TRBV6-3; 8 nucleotides align to TRBD2. The CDR3 totals 15 residues. V shed 10 bases, J shed 3 bases, and the junction held 8 bases outside the gene matches. The germline V gene encodes CDR1 MNHEY and CDR2 SVGEGT. CDR3 sequence (DNA): TGTGCCACTTCCCTACGGGAGGGTGGGGCCAACGTCCTGACTTTC. Its translation: CATSLREGGANVLTF.

As for this clonotype: An end of the junction does not agree with germline; a read error may underlie this. This rearrangement joins TRBV20-1 to TRBJ2-1, with TRBD2 matching 7 bases. Germline V gene sequence: CDR1 DFQATT, CDR2 SNEGSKA (reference sequence). The CDR3 is 14 amino acids. The CDR3 DNA reads TGCAATGCTAGTAACCTAGCGGTGTACAATGAGCAGTTCTTC. Translating gives CNASNLAVYNEQFF.

The gene calls are TRBV6-1 and TRBJ2-7; 12 bases map to TRBD2. Germline lookup yields CDR1 MNHNS and CDR2 SASEGT. Germline trimming cut 4 bases from V and 2 bases from J; bases unmatched to any gene: 3. The CDR3 totals 15 residues. The CDR3 nucleotides are TGTGCCAGCAGTGGACTAGCGGGAGAGCCCTACGAGCAGTACTTC. Its protein product is CASSGLAGEPYEQYF.

The gene calls are TRBV6-2 or TRBV6-3 and TRBJ2-1, with D tentatively TRBD2 (5 bases). CDR1 and CDR2 (germline): MNHEY, SVGEGT. This CDR3 contains 13 residues. Trimming removed 5 bases from V and 4 bases from J, with 9 bases in between. CDR3 coding DNA: TGTGCCAGCAGTCAACTAGATTACAATGAGCAGTTCTTC. Translated: CASSQLDYNEQFF.

A few counts support this clonotype. This chain joins TRBV2 and TRBJ2-3, with D uncertain. The germline gives CDR1 SNHLY, CDR2 FYNNEI. V was clipped by 7 bases and J by 4 bases, with 15 bases between them. The CDR3 loop spans 14 amino acids. The CDR3 spells CASKGDSGPDTQYF. CDR3 sequence (DNA): TGTGCCAGCAAAGGAGACTCCGGTCCAGATACGCAGTATTTT.

Remarks on this clonotype: This may be a read error: a much more frequent sequence differs by one nucleotide. The gene calls are TRBV7-3 and TRBJ2-7; D perhaps matches TRBD1 (5 bases). Germline CDR1 and CDR2: SGHTA and FQGTGA. This CDR3 is built from 13 residues. V dropped 3 bases and J dropped 3 bases, with 9 bases sitting between them. As DNA, the CDR3 is TGTGCCAGCAGCTTTATCCAGGGCTACGAGCAGTACTTC. This gives the protein CASSFIQGYEQYF.

This rearrangement joins TRBV9 to TRBJ2-3; tentative D call: TRBD2 (6 bases). The CDR3 runs 15 residues. V lost 4 bases and J lost 2, with 14 bases in between. Germline values: CDR1 SGDLS, CDR2 YYNGEE. CDR3: CASSSTSSVTDTQYF. The CDR3 DNA reads as TGTGCCAGCAGCAGTACTAGCAGTGTCACAGATACGCAGTATTTT.

The genes are TRBV27 and TRBJ2-3, with a tentative D call TRBD2 (5 bases). CDR1 and CDR2 (germline): MNHEY, SMNVEV (reference sequence). The CDR3 sequence is 14 residues long. The V and J ends lost 3 bases and 6 bases respectively, with 13 bases between them. In DNA form, the CDR3 reads TGTGCCAGCAGTTTCGAGGGAGCGCTCGATACGCAGTATTTT. It encodes CASSFEGALDTQYF.

The V gene is TRBV20-1, the J gene TRBJ2-7; D is possibly TRBD1 (5 bases). CDR3 length equals 13 residues. Trimming took 6 bases from V and 0 from J, leaving 12 bases between them. Per germline, CDR1 DFQATT and CDR2 SNEGSKA (reference sequence). In DNA form, the CDR3 reads TGCAGTGCCTCGGACATCGCCTCCTACGAGCAGTACTTC. Protein product: CSASDIASYEQYF.

This clonotype has a count of ten or more. This sequence joins TRBV10-3 and TRBJ2-7, with 8 positions matching TRBD1. The germline V gene has CDR1 ENHRY and CDR2 SYGVKD. The CDR3 is made up of 15 amino acids. Trimming removed 8 bases from V and 0 bases from J; junction bases left unmatched: 9. CDR3 in amino acids: CAIGEPGQVSYEQYF. Here the CDR3 DNA reads TGTGCCATCGGGGAACCGGGACAGGTCTCCTACGAGCAGTACTTC.

The chain employs TRBV18 and TRBJ2-1; 10 bases are shared with TRBD2. The CDR3 contains 16 residues. V lost 2 bases, J lost 6 bases, and 7 bases stayed unmatched. CDR1 is KGHSH, CDR2 LQKENI, per germline. The CDR3 region is CASSPTGAGGPNEQFF. In DNA, the CDR3 is TGTGCCAGCTCACCAACGGGAGCGGGAGGGCCCAATGAGCAGTTCTTC.

The J gene is TRBJ2-5, the V gene TRBV27; tentative D call: TRBD1 (6 bases). Between the trimmed V and J ends, which lost 2 bases and 2 bases, there was a span of 12 bases. The CDR3 contains 15 residues. CDR1 is MNHEY and CDR2 is SMNVEV in the germline V gene (reference sequence). The CDR3 reads CASSLAGTTQETQYF. CDR3 coding DNA: TGTGCCAGCAGTTTAGCCGGGACAACACAAGAGACCCAGTACTTC.

This clonotype was picked up a small number of times. The genes are TRBV28 and TRBJ2-5; 15 bases map to TRBD2. V lost 5 bases to trimming and J lost 2 bases; unmatched junction nucleotides: 6. The germline gives CDR1 MDHEN, CDR2 SYDVKM. The CDR3 extends over 17 amino acids. CDR3 amino acids: CASSPLGLAGGQETQYF. CDR3 in DNA: TGTGCCAGCAGTCCCCTGGGACTAGCGGGAGGACAAGAGACCCAGTACTTC.

In this sample, this clonotype turned up many times. This chain links TRBV12-3 or TRBV12-4 with TRBJ2-7; 7 bases align to TRBD2. CDR3 length: 16 amino acids. V shed 6 bases, J shed 0 bases, and the junction held 11 bases outside the gene matches. This chain's CDR3 is CASSLPAGGSSYEQYF. CDR3 DNA sequence: TGTGCCAGCAGCCTCCCAGCGGGCGGGAGCTCCTACGAGCAGTACTTC.

This clonotype was found many times. V usage is TRBV28 and J usage is TRBJ2-7, with 9 bases lining up with TRBD2. The V and J ends lost 6 bases and 5 bases, in that order; junction bases with no gene match: 11. Germline V gene sequence: CDR1 MDHEN, CDR2 SYDVKM. The CDR3 loop spans 15 amino acids. CDR3 residues: CASSLGLAGHNEQYF. The CDR3 nucleotides read TGTGCCAGCAGCCTTGGGCTAGCGGGACATAACGAGCAGTACTTC.

This clonotype was seen only a few times. The chain has TRBV18 and TRBJ2-6, with D perhaps being TRBD1 or TRBD2 (5 bases each). Germline CDR1 and CDR2: KGHSH and LQKENI. V lost 3 bases and J lost 4, with 10 bases in between. The CDR3 loop spans 15 amino acids. CDR3 DNA: TGTGCCAGCTCACCCCTCGGGGCCGGGGCCAACGTCCTGACTTTC. This gives the protein CASSPLGAGANVLTF.

Only a few counts were recorded for this clonotype. V usage is TRBV27 and J usage is TRBJ2-5; possible D gene TRBD2, 6 bases. Germline CDR1 is MNHEY and CDR2 is SMNVEV (reference sequence). V lost 5 bases and J 0 bases, leaving 22 bases between the germline ends. The CDR3 totals 18 residues. CDR3 bases: TGTGCCAGCAGTCCCTTACATAACCGGGACTTGTACCAAGAGACCCAGTACTTC. It is translated as CASSPLHNRDLYQETQYF.

This clonotype was counted many times. This chain joins TRBV6-2 or TRBV6-3 and TRBJ2-5, with 9 bases lining up with TRBD1. The J segment lost 5 bases and the V segment lost 6 bases, leaving 4 bases of the junction unmatched. The CDR3 extends over 13 amino acids. Germline values: CDR1 MNHEY, CDR2 SVGEGT. The chain's CDR3 is CASSQDRGETQYF. CDR3 bases: TGTGCCAGCAGCCAGGACAGGGGTGAGACCCAGTACTTC.

This chain joins TRBV12-3 or TRBV12-4 and TRBJ2-7; 11 bases fit TRBD1. Trimming cost V 6 bases and J 2 bases; bases outside gene matches: 12. The CDR3 has 17 amino acids. The CDR3: CASRRRTGGVSTYEQYF. CDR3 bases: TGTGCCAGCAGGCGGCGGACAGGGGGCGTCTCTACCTACGAGCAGTACTTC.

The table lists this clonotype with many counts. V and J are TRBV7-8 and TRBJ2-7, with D maybe TRBD2 (5 bases). The germline V and J ends were trimmed by 5 bases and 0 bases, with 11 bases remaining between them. The germline V gene encodes CDR1 SGHVS and CDR2 FQNEAQ. CDR3 length: 14 amino acids. This CDR3 is CASSATRDSYEQYF. The CDR3 DNA reads as TGTGCCAGCAGCGCGACCCGGGACTCCTACGAGCAGTACTTC.